These T cell receptor beta chains were read from a single sample in a study of blood T cell repertoires in COVID-19. Measured with immunoSEQ multiplex PCR; TCRdb has only the in-frame clones, and not every one. The data contain 200,000 to 300,000 clones, approximately 85% of them singletons. The sequenced sample was PBMCs or T cells enriched from blood (not recorded which). All receptors come from a woman between 45 and 60 years old with acute COVID-19. Each CDR3 is given with its conserved first and last residue. The D gene is left open where the match is weak. The size of a clone is reported for some rows only, either as once, few or many, or as a class for expanded clones.

d_gene: TRBD1; j_gene: TRBJ2-3; v_gene: TRBV7-6; abundance: -; CDR3nt: TGTGCCAGCAGACGAACCGCCGGGACAGGGCGCACAGATACGCAGTATTTT; CDR3aa: CASRRTAGTGRTDTQYF
d_gene: -; j_gene: TRBJ1-1; v_gene: TRBV20-1; abundance: -; CDR3nt: TGCAGTACCGCAGGGCGAGAAGCTTTCTTT; CDR3aa: CSTAGREAFF
d_gene: -; j_gene: TRBJ1-2; v_gene: TRBV29-1; abundance: -; CDR3nt: TGCAGCGTTGGTCCGGGGGCTAACTATGGCTACACCTTC; CDR3aa: CSVGPGANYGYTF
d_gene: TRBD1; j_gene: TRBJ1-2; v_gene: TRBV19; abundance: -; CDR3nt: TGTGCCAGTAGTATAGTTGGACAGGGGATTCGAGACTATGGCTACACCTTC; CDR3aa: CASSIVGQGIRDYGYTF
d_gene: -; j_gene: TRBJ2-4; v_gene: TRBV12-3/TRBV12-4; abundance: -; CDR3nt: TGTGCCAGCAGCCGTGGGGGAGGACACATTCAGTACTTC; CDR3aa: CASSRGGGHIQYF
d_gene: -; j_gene: TRBJ2-1; v_gene: TRBV6-4; abundance: -; CDR3nt: TGTGCCAGCAGCCTTGAGCCACTTCAGGGGAATGAGCAGTTCTTC; CDR3aa: CASSLEPLQGNEQFF
d_gene: TRBD1; j_gene: TRBJ1-3; v_gene: TRBV12-5; abundance: -; CDR3nt: TGTGCTAGTGGGCAAGGACAGGGGTTAATCGGAGGAAACACCATATATTTT; CDR3aa: CASGQGQGLIGGNTIYF
d_gene: -; j_gene: TRBJ1-5; v_gene: TRBV10-3; abundance: once; CDR3nt: TGTGCCATCAGTGAGGGGGGGGTGGCTCAGCCCCAGCATTTT; CDR3aa: CAISEGGVAQPQHF
d_gene: -; j_gene: TRBJ1-4; v_gene: TRBV30; abundance: -; CDR3nt: TGTGCCTGGAGTGTACAGGAGGGAGCTAATGAAAAACTGTTTTTT; CDR3aa: CAWSVQEGANEKLFF
d_gene: -; j_gene: TRBJ2-7; v_gene: TRBV9; abundance: -; CDR3nt: TGTGCCAGCAGCGTAGGGGGTGCGGGATCCTACGAGCAGTACTTC; CDR3aa: CASSVGGAGSYEQYF
d_gene: -; j_gene: TRBJ1-6; v_gene: TRBV6-5; abundance: -; CDR3nt: TGTGCCAGCAGTTACTCTACTTTTAATTCACCCCTCCACTTT; CDR3aa: CASSYSTFNSPLHF
d_gene: -; j_gene: TRBJ1-1; v_gene: TRBV19; abundance: -; CDR3nt: TGTGCCAGTAGTATCCCCGGGGGCACTGAAGCTTTCTTT; CDR3aa: CASSIPGGTEAFF
d_gene: -; j_gene: TRBJ1-2; v_gene: TRBV29-1; abundance: -; CDR3nt: TGCAGCGTTGAAGGTTCTGGACAATATGGCTACACCTTC; CDR3aa: CSVEGSGQYGYTF
d_gene: TRBD2; j_gene: TRBJ2-1; v_gene: TRBV30; abundance: -; CDR3nt: TGTGCCTGGAGTGTATCTTCGCGGGGGGCCCGGGGTCCGCAGTTCTTC; CDR3aa: CAWSVSSRGARGPQFF
d_gene: -; j_gene: TRBJ1-6; v_gene: TRBV15; abundance: -; CDR3nt: TGTGCCACCAGCAAGGAAGGGATAGCGCCCCTCCACTTT; CDR3aa: CATSKEGIAPLHF
d_gene: -; j_gene: TRBJ1-4; v_gene: TRBV10-3; abundance: -; CDR3nt: TGTGCCATCAGTGAGTCGTCCCGGCCGGGGAGAACTAATGAAAAACTGTTTTTT; CDR3aa: CAISESSRPGRTNEKLFF
d_gene: TRBD2; j_gene: TRBJ2-1; v_gene: TRBV6-5; abundance: -; CDR3nt: TGTGCCAGCAGTTCGGGACTAGCGGGTACCTACAATGAGCAGTTCTTC; CDR3aa: CASSSGLAGTYNEQFF
d_gene: -; j_gene: TRBJ2-5; v_gene: TRBV5-8; abundance: -; CDR3nt: TGTGCCAGCAGCTTGGGTTTACAGGGTAACCAAGAGACCCAGTACTTC; CDR3aa: CASSLGLQGNQETQYF
d_gene: TRBD2; j_gene: TRBJ2-3; v_gene: TRBV11-3; abundance: -; CDR3nt: TGTGCCAGCAGCGTAGGGACTAGCGGTAGCACAGATACGCAGTATTTT; CDR3aa: CASSVGTSGSTDTQYF
d_gene: -; j_gene: TRBJ1-1; v_gene: TRBV5-1; abundance: -; CDR3nt: TGCGCCAGCAATCAGGCCGGGGGGCCCACTGAAGCTTTCTTT; CDR3aa: CASNQAGGPTEAFF
d_gene: -; j_gene: TRBJ1-4; v_gene: TRBV3-1/TRBV3-2; abundance: once; CDR3nt: TGTGCCAGCAGCCAAGATGGGGGGACTAATGAAAAACTGTTTTTT; CDR3aa: CASSQDGGTNEKLFF
d_gene: -; j_gene: TRBJ1-1; v_gene: TRBV6-2/TRBV6-3; abundance: -; CDR3nt: TGTGCCAGCAGTTACCTCGGCACTGAAGCTTTCTTT; CDR3aa: CASSYLGTEAFF
d_gene: -; j_gene: TRBJ1-2; v_gene: TRBV12-5; abundance: -; CDR3nt: TGTGCTAGTGCCCGATTGGGGACTAGAGCGGGCTACACCTTC; CDR3aa: CASARLGTRAGYTF
d_gene: TRBD1; j_gene: TRBJ2-1; v_gene: TRBV7-9; abundance: few; CDR3nt: TGTGCCAGCAGCTCCGGACAGGGGCTCTACAATGAGCAGTTCTTC; CDR3aa: CASSSGQGLYNEQFF
d_gene: TRBD2; j_gene: TRBJ2-7; v_gene: TRBV2; abundance: -; CDR3nt: TGTGCCAGCAGATCCTCTAGCGGGGTACCAGACTTC; CDR3aa: CASRSSSGVPDF
d_gene: -; j_gene: TRBJ2-6; v_gene: TRBV19; abundance: -; CDR3nt: TGTGCCAGTACTCAGGGTGCCGGGGCCAACGTCCTGACTTTC; CDR3aa: CASTQGAGANVLTF
d_gene: -; j_gene: TRBJ2-2; v_gene: TRBV29-1; abundance: -; CDR3nt: TGCAGCGTTGAATGGCAGGGATGGGCCGGGGAGCTGTTTTTT; CDR3aa: CSVEWQGWAGELFF
d_gene: TRBD1; j_gene: TRBJ1-5; v_gene: TRBV2; abundance: -; CDR3nt: TGTGCCAGCAGGAAGACAGGGGCTAGCAATCAGCCCCAGCATTTT; CDR3aa: CASRKTGASNQPQHF
d_gene: -; j_gene: TRBJ1-1; v_gene: TRBV2; abundance: -; CDR3nt: TGTGCCAGCATCCCAACCGGGGGGGTGACTGAAGCTTTCTTT; CDR3aa: CASIPTGGVTEAFF
d_gene: -; j_gene: TRBJ2-2; v_gene: TRBV9; abundance: -; CDR3nt: TGTGCCAGCAGCGTAGCTCCCGGACACCCCACCGGGGAGCTGTTTTTT; CDR3aa: CASSVAPGHPTGELFF
d_gene: -; j_gene: TRBJ1-2; v_gene: TRBV12-3/TRBV12-4; abundance: -; CDR3nt: TGTGCCAGCAGTTTAAAGGGGAACTATGGCTACACCTTC; CDR3aa: CASSLKGNYGYTF